This TCR beta chain was observed in a study of OX40 agonist ivuxolimab in advanced cancers. CDR1 MGHRA and CDR2 YSYEKL come from the germline V gene. The CDR3 has 14 amino acids. V was shortened by 0 bases and J by 5 bases, with 8 bases between the two germline ends. This clone has only a few counts. The repertoire was sequenced with immunoSEQ multiplex PCR; TCRdb's copy has only in-frame clones and lacks some. The sample comprises 30,000 or so clones, roughly 80% of which are singletons, and 20% to 25% rests with the top ten. This TCR came from an adult with an advanced solid tumor such as melanoma, head and neck, liver or kidney cancer. The chain joins TRBV4-1 to TRBJ1-5; D remains unclear. Sequenced here: CD4+ or CD8+ T cells sorted from blood, sampled in a trial of the OX40 agonist ivuxolimab. The CDR3 reads CASSQEPRYQPQHF. In nucleotides, the CDR3 is TGCGCCAGCAGCCAAGAGCCAAGGTATCAGCCCCAGCATTTT.